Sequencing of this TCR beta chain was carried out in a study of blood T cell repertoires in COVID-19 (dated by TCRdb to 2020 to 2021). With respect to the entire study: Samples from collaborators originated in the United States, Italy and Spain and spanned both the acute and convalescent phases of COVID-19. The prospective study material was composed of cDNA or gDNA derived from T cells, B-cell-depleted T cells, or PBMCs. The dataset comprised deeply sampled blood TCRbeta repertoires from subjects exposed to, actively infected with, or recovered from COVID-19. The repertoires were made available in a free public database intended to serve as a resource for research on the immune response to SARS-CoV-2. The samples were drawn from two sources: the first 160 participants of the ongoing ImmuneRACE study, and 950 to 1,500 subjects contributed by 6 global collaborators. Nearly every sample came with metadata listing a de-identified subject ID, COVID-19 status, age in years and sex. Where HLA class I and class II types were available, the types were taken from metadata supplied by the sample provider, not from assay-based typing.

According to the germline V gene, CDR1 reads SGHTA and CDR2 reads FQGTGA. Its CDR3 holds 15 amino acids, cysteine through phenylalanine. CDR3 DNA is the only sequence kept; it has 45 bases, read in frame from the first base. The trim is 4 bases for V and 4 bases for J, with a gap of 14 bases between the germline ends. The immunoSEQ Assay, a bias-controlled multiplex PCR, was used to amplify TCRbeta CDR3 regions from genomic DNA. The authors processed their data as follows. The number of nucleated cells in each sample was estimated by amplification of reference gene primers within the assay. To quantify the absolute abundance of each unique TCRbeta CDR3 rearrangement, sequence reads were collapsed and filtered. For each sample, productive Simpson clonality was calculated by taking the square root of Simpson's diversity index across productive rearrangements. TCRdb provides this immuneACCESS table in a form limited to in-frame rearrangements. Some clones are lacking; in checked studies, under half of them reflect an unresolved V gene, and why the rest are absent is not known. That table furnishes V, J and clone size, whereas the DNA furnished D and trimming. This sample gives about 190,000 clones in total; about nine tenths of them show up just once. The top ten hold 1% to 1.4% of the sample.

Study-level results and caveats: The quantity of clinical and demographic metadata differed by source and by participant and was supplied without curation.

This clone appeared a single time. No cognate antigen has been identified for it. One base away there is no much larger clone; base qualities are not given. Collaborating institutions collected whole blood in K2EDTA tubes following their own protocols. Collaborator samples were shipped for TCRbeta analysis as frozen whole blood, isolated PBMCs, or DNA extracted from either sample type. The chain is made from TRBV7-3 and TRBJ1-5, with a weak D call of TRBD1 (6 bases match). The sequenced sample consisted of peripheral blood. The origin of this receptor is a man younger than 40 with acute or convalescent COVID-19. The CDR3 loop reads CASSSRDKINQPQHF. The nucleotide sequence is TGTGCCAGCAGCTCCCGGGACAAAATAAATCAGCCCCAGCATTTT.